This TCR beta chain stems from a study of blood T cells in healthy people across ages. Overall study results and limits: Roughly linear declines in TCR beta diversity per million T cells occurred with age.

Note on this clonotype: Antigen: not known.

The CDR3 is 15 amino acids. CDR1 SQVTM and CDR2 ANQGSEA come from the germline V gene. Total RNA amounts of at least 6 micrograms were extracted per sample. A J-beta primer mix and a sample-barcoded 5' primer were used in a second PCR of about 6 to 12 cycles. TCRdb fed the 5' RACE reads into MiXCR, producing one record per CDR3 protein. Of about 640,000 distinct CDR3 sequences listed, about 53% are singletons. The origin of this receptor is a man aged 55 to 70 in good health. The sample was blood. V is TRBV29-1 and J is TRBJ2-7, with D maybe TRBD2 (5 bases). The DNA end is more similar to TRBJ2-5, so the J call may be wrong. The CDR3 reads CSALRVRALQETQYF. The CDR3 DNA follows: TGCAGCGCCCTTCGGGTGCGGGCGCTACAAGAGACCCAGTACTTC.